This T cell receptor (beta chain) appears in the sequencing data of a study of T cell clonotyping in hematopoietic cell transplantation. Sequencing used immunoSEQ multiplex PCR; TCRdb keeps in-frame clones, though not all of them. There are 5,500 to 7,000 clones in the sample; 78% occur only once, and over 30% lies in the top ten. The CDR3 runs 20 residues. Looked up from germline, CDR1 is MNHEY and CDR2 is SMNVEV (reference sequence). The junction had 14 bases not matched to a gene; V was cut back by 6 bases and J by 0 bases. This TCR derives from a male patient aged 70 to 85 who had an allogeneic stem cell transplant from an unrelated donor, so T cells may come from the graft donor. Some clones in this sample may be carry-over from other donors' samples. The chain recombines TRBV27 with TRBJ2-1; 13 bases are shared with TRBD2. Sequencing used peripheral blood mononuclear cells, obtained 180 days after allogeneic stem cell transplant. CDR3 loop: CASSQTSGRAVVSSYNEQFF. As DNA, the CDR3 is TGTGCCAGCAGCCAAACTAGCGGGAGGGCCGTGGTTAGCTCCTACAATGAGCAGTTCTTC.